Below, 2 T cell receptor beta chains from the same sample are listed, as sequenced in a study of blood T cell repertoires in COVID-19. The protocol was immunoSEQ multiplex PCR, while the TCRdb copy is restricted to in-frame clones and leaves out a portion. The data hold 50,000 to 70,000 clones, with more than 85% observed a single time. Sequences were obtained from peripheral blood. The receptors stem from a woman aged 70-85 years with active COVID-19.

CDR3 nucleotides: TGTGCCAGCAGTTTATCGGATCAGCCCCAGCATTTT. This encodes CASSLSDQPQHF. This chain joins TRBV28 and TRBJ1-5, with unresolved D. CDR3 length equals 12 residues. Germline CDR1 is MDHEN and CDR2 is SYDVKM. Trimming shortened V by 1 base and J by 5 bases, and 3 bases separated the two germline ends. Using reference TRBV28 and TRBJ1-5 for the parts outside the CDR3, the full variable domain is DVKVTQSSRYLVKRTGEKVFLECVQDMDHENMFWYRQDPGLGLRLIYFSYDVKMKEKGDIPEGYSVSREKKERFSLILESASTNQTSMYLCASSLSDQPQHFGDGTRLSIL.

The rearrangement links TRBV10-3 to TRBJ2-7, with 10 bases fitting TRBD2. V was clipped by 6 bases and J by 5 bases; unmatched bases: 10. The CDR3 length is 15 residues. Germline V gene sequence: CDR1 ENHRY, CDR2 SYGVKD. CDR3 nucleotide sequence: TGTGCCATCAGACCCGGGACTAGCGCCTTTAACGAGCAGTACTTC. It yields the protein CAIRPGTSAFNEQYF.